A selection of T cell receptor beta chains follows, all from one sample in a study of T cell changes during pregnancy in multiple sclerosis. Sequencing was performed with immunoSEQ multiplex PCR; in TCRdb, only in-frame clones are kept and a portion is missing. The data hold 65,000 to 95,000 clones, with about nine tenths observed a single time. This sample comprised peripheral blood, obtained before pregnancy. Every receptor here comes from a female donor with multiple sclerosis, enrolled in a pregnancy study. Both conserved end residues are part of each CDR3. Fields, in order: V gene, D gene, clone size, J gene, CDR3 DNA, CDR3 protein. The D gene is left open where the match is weak. Clone size is stated in some rows and not others, as once, few, many or a class when expanded.

>TRBV19|TRBD1|.|TRBJ1-6
TGTGCCAGTAGTATCCAGACAGGGGCAGGTTCACCCCTCCACTTT
CASSIQTGAGSPLHF
>TRBV5-1|.|.|TRBJ1-4
TGCGCCAGCAGCTTAGGTATTCCGGGGGAAAAACTGTTTTTT
CASSLGIPGEKLFF
>TRBV30|TRBD1|.|TRBJ1-6
TGTGCCTGGAAGGTGGGACAGGGGACTTCACCCCTCCACTTT
CAWKVGQGTSPLHF
>TRBV7-2|.|.|TRBJ1-1
TGTGCCAGCAGCCCGCCCGCACAGGTCATGAACACTGAAGCTTTCTTT
CASSPPAQVMNTEAFF
>TRBV10-3|.|.|TRBJ1-2
TGTGCCACCAACGCGGGAGCGGGATATGGCTACACCTTC
CATNAGAGYGYTF
>TRBV4-3|.|.|TRBJ1-4
TGCGCCAGCAGCCAAGAGGGGGGTGAAAAACTGTTTTTT
CASSQEGGEKLFF
>TRBV2|TRBD1|.|TRBJ1-2
TGTGCCAGCAGAGCCTACGGGACAGGGGGCCGAGGCTACACCTTC
CASRAYGTGGRGYTF
>TRBV5-1|TRBD1|.|TRBJ1-6
TGCGCCAGCAGCTTGGTGGGACAGCATAATTCACCCCTCCACTTT
CASSLVGQHNSPLHF
>TRBV5-1|.|.|TRBJ2-1
TGCGCCAGCAGCTTGGGGACCAACCCGGGAGAGCAGTTCTTC
CASSLGTNPGEQFF
>TRBV6-4|.|.|TRBJ2-3
TGTGCCAGCAGTGTCGAGGGAACAAGCACAGATACGCAGTATTTT
CASSVEGTSTDTQYF
>TRBV30|.|.|TRBJ2-7
TGTGCCTGGAGTCCCGGGTCTCACTACGAGCAGTACTTC
CAWSPGSHYEQYF
>TRBV28|.|.|TRBJ2-3
TGTGCCAGCACCTCTTTGGGCAGCGGCAGAACAGATACGCAGTATTTT
CASTSLGSGRTDTQYF
>TRBV6-5|TRBD1|.|TRBJ1-6
TGTGCCAGCAGTTCTCCGAGACAGGGCGGTGACTCACCCCTCCACTTT
CASSSPRQGGDSPLHF
>TRBV30|TRBD1|.|TRBJ1-5
TGTGCCTGGAGTGTACGGGTATGGTCGGGGGACAGGAGCAATCAGCCCCAGCATTTT
CAWSVRVWSGDRSNQPQHF
>TRBV30|.|.|TRBJ1-5
TGTGCCTGGAGTGTACTCGGGGGTCAGCCCCAGCATTTT
CAWSVLGGQPQHF
>TRBV6-1|TRBD1|.|TRBJ1-1
TGTGCCAGCAGTGAAGCAGACAGGGTGGAAACTGAAGCTTTCTTT
CASSEADRVETEAFF
>TRBV9|TRBD1|once|TRBJ1-1
TGTGCCAGCAGCGTCAACCGGGACACAGGGGGGGGTTGGACTGAAGCTTTCTTT
CASSVNRDTGGGWTEAFF
>TRBV27|.|few|TRBJ1-6
TGTGCCAGCAGTCCGTGGGGACTCCAACGCCGGTGGTCACCCCTCCACTTT
CASSPWGLQRRWSPLHF
>TRBV27|.|.|TRBJ1-1
TGTGCCAGCAGTTTATTCCCCTCCGCGTTGAACACTGAAGCTTTCTTT
CASSLFPSALNTEAFF
>TRBV27|.|few|TRBJ1-6
TGTGCCAGCAGTTTCGTGGCTTCACCCCTCCACTTT
CASSFVASPLHF
>TRBV30|.|.|TRBJ1-6
TGTGCCTGGACCGCCTCTAGGCATTCACCCCTCCACTTT
CAWTASRHSPLHF
>TRBV2|TRBD2|.|TRBJ2-7
TGTGCCAGCACCGGGGGGTACGAGCAGTACTTC
CASTGGYEQYF
>TRBV5-4|.|.|TRBJ1-2
TGTGCCAGCAGCTTGTTTATGACAGCTAACTATGGCTACACCTTC
CASSLFMTANYGYTF
>TRBV4-3|.|.|TRBJ1-6
TGCGCCAGCAGCCAAGCGGGTTGGGATTCACCCCTCCACTTT
CASSQAGWDSPLHF
>TRBV7-2|TRBD2|.|TRBJ2-1
TGTGCCAGCCGGAGGGCGGGGGGGCCTTACAATGAGCAGTTCTTC
CASRRAGGPYNEQFF
>TRBV18|TRBD2|.|TRBJ2-5
TGTGCCAGCTCACCACCGACTAGCGGAGAGACCCAGTACTTC
CASSPPTSGETQYF
>TRBV13|.|.|TRBJ2-3
TGTGCCAGCAGCTTAATGGACATTTCTGATACGCAGTATTTT
CASSLMDISDTQYF
>TRBV5-6|.|.|TRBJ1-1
TGTGCCAGCAGCAATCCTCCAGGGAACACTGAAGCTTTCTTT
CASSNPPGNTEAFF
>TRBV7-9|TRBD1|.|TRBJ2-5
TGTGCCAGCAGCCGACAGACAGGGGGCTCAGGGGGCCGGTATGGGACCCAGTACTTC
CASSRQTGGSGGRYGTQYF
>TRBV5-1|TRBD1|.|TRBJ1-1
TGCGCCAGCAGCTTGAGGGCAGGGGGCGGGGAGGAGCGAGCTTTCTTT
CASSLRAGGGEERAFF